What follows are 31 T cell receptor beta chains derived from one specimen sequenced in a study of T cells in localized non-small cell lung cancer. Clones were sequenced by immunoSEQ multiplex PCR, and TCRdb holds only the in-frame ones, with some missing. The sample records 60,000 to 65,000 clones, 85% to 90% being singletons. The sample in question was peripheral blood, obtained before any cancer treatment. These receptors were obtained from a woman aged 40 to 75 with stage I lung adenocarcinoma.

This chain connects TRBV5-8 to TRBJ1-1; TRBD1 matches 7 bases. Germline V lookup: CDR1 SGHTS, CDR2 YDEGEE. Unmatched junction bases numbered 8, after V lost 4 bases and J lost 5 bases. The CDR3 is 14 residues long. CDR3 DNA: TGTGCCAGCAGCCGACAGGGAGGAAGGACTGAAGCTTTCTTT. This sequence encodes CASSRQGGRTEAFF.

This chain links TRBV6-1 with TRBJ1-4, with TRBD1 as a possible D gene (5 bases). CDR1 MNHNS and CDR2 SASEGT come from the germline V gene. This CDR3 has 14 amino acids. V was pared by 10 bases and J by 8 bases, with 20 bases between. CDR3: CATYRTNPGEKLFF. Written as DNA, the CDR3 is TGTGCCACCTATAGGACTAACCCAGGGGAAAAACTGTTTTTT.

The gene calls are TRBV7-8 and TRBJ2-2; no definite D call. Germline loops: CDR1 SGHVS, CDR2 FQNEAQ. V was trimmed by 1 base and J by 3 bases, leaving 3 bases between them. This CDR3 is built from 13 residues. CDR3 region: CASSLEYTGELFF. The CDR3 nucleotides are TGTGCCAGCAGCTTAGAATACACCGGGGAGCTGTTTTTT.

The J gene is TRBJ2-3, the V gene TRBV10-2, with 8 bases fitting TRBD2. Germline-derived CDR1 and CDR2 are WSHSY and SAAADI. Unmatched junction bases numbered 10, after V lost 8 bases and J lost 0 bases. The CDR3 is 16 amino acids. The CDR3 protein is CASLGRGGASTDTQYF. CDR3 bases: TGCGCCAGCCTAGGACGGGGGGGAGCTAGCACAGATACGCAGTATTTT.

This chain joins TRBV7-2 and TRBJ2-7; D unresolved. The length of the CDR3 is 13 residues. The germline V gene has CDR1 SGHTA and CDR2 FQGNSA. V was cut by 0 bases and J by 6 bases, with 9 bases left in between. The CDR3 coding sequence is TGTGCCAGCAGCTTAGCCACGGACGGCGAGCAGTACTTC. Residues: CASSLATDGEQYF. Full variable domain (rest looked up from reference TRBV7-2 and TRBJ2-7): GAGVSQSPSNKVTEKGKDVELRCDPISGHTALYWYRQSLGQGLEFLIYFQGNSAPDKSGLPSDRFSAERTGGSVSTLTIQRTQQEDSAVYLCASSLATDGEQYFGPGTRLTVT.

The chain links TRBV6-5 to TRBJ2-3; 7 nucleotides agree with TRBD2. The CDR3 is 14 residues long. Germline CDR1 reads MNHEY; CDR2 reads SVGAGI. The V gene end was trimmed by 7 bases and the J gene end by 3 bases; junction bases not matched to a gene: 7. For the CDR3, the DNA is TGTGCCAGCAAGGTCCCCGGGGGGACAGATACGCAGTATTTT. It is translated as CASKVPGGTDTQYF.

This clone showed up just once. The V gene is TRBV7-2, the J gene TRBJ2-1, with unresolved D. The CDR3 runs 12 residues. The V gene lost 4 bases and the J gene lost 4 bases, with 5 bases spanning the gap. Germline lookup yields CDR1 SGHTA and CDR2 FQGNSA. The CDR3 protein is CASSSVYNEQFF. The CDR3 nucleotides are TGTGCCAGCAGCTCGGTATACAATGAGCAGTTCTTC.

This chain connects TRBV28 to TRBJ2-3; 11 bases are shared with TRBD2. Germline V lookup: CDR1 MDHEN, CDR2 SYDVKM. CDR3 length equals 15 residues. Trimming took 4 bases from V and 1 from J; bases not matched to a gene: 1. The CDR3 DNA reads TGTGCCAGCAGTTCACTAGCGGGGGGCACAGATACGCAGTATTTT. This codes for CASSSLAGGTDTQYF.

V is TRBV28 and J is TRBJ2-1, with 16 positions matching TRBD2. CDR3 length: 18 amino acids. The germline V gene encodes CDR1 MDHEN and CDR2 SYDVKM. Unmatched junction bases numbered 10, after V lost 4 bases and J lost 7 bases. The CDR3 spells CASSWLRGTSGRGNEQFF. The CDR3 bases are TGTGCCAGCAGTTGGTTACGAGGGACTAGCGGGAGGGGTAATGAGCAGTTCTTC.

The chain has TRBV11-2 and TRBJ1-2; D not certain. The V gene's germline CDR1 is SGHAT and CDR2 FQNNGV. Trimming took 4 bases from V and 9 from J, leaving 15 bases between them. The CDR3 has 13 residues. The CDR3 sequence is CASSSSGPARYTF. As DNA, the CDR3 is TGTGCCAGCAGCTCCTCCGGACCGGCCCGCTACACCTTC.

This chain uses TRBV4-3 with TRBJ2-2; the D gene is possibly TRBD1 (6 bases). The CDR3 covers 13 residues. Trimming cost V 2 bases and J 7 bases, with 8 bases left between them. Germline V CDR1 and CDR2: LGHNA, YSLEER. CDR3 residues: CASSQLTGGELFF. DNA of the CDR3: TGCGCCAGCAGCCAACTGACAGGCGGGGAGCTGTTTTTT.

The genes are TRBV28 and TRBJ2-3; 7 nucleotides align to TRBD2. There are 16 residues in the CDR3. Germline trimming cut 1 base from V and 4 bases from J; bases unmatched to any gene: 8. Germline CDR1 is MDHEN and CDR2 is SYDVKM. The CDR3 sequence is CASSLSAGVDADTQYF. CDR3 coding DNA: TGTGCCAGCAGTTTATCGGCGGGAGTAGACGCAGATACGCAGTATTTT.

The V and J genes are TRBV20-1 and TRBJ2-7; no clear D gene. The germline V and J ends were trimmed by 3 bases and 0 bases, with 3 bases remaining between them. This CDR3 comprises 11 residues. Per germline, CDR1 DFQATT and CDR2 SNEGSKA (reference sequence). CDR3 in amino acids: CSARVSYEQYF. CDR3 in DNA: TGCAGTGCTAGGGTCTCCTACGAGCAGTACTTC.

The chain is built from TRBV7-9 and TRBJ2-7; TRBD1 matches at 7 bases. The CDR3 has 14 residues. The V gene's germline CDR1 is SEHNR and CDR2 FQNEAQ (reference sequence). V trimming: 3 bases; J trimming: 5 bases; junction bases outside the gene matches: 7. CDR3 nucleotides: TGTGCCAGCAGCTTCTCCGGGACAGTTAACGAGCAGTACTTC. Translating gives CASSFSGTVNEQYF.

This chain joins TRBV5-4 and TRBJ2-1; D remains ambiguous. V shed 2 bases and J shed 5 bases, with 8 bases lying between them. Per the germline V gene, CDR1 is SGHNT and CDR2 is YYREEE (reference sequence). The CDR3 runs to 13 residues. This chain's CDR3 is CASSLGRDNEQFF. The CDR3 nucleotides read TGTGCCAGCAGCTTAGGTCGGGACAATGAGCAGTTCTTC.

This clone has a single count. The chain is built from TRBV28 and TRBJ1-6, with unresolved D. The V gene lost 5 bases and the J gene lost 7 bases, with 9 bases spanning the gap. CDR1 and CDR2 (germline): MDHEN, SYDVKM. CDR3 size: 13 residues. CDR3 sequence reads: CASSTSLNSPLHF. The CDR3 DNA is TGTGCCAGCAGTACAAGTCTGAATTCACCCCTCCACTTT.

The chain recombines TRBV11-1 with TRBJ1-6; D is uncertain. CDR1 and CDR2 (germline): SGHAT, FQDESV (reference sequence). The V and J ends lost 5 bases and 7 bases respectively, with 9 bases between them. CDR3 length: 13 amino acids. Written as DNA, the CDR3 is TGTGCCAGCAGCCGCCGCGGAAATTCACCCCTCCACTTT. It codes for CASSRRGNSPLHF.

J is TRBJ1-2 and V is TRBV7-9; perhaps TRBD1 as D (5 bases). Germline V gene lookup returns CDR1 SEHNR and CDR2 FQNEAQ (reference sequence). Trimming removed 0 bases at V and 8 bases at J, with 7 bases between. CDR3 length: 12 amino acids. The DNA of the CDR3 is TGTGCCAGCAGCTTAGCCGGGGACGGCTACACCTTC. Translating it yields CASSLAGDGYTF.

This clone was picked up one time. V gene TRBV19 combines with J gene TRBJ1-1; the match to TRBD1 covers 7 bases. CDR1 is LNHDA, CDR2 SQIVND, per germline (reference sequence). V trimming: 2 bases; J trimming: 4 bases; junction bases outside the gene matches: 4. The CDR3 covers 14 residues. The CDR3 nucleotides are TGTGCCAGTAGTATAACAGGGGTGGGCACTGAAGCTTTCTTT. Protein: CASSITGVGTEAFF.

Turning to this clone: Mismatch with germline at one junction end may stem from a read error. The CDR3 loop reads CASSFRVDTEAFF. The CDR3 nucleotides are TGTGCTAGCAGCTTTCGGGTTGACACTGAAGCTTTCTTT. The rearrangement links TRBV7-7 to TRBJ1-1; D ambiguous. The V gene's germline CDR1 is SSHAT and CDR2 FNYEAQ (reference sequence). The CDR3 is 13 amino acids.

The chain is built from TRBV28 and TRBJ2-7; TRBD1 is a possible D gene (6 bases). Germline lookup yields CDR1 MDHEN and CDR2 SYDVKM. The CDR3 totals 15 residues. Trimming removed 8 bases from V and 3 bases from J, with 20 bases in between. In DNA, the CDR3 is TGTGCCAGCCGTACGACTTCCGGGACACTCTACGAGCAGTACTTC. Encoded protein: CASRTTSGTLYEQYF.

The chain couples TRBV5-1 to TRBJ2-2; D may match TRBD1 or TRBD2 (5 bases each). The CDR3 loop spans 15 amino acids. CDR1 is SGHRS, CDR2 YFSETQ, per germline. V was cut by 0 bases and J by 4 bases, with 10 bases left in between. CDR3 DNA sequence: TGCGCCAGCAGCTTGGGGGCAGGGAGCACCGGGGAGCTGTTTTTT. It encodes CASSLGAGSTGELFF.

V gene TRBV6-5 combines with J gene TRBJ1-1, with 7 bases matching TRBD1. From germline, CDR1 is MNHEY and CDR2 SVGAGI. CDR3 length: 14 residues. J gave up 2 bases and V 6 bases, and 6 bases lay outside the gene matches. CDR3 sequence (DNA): TGTGCCAGCAGCTCCCGGACAGGCAACACTGAAGCTTTCTTT. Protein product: CASSSRTGNTEAFF.

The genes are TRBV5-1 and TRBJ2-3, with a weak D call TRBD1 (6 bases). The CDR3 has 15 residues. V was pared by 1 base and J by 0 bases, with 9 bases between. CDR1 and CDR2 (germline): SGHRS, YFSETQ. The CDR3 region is CASSLTGSSTDTQYF. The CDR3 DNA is TGCGCCAGCAGCTTGACAGGGAGTAGCACAGATACGCAGTATTTT.

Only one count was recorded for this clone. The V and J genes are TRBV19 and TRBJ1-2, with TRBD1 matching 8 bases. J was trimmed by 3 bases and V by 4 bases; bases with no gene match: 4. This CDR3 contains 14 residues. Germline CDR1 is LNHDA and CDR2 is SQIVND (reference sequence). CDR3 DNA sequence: TGTGCCAGTAGTAAGACAGGGGCGGACTATGGCTACACCTTC. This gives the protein CASSKTGADYGYTF.

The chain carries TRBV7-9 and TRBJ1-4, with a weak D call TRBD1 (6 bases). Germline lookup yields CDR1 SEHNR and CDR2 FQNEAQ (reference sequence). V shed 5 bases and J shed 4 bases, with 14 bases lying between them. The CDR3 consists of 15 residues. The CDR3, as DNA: TGTGCCAGCAGCCTACCCGACAGGATTAATGAAAAACTGTTTTTT. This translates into CASSLPDRINEKLFF.

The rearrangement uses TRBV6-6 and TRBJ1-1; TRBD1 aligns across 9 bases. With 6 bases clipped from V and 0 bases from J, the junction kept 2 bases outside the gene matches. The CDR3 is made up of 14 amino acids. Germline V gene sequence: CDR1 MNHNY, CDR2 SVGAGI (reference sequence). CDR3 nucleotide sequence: TGTGCCAGCAGACAGGGGGCGATGAACACTGAAGCTTTCTTT. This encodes CASRQGAMNTEAFF.

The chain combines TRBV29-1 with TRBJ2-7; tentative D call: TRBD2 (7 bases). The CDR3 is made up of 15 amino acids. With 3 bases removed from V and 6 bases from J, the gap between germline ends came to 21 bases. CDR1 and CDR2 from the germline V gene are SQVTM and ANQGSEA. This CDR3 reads CSVDMVSGGGSEQYF. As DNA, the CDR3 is TGCAGCGTTGATATGGTTAGTGGGGGGGGCAGCGAGCAGTACTTC.

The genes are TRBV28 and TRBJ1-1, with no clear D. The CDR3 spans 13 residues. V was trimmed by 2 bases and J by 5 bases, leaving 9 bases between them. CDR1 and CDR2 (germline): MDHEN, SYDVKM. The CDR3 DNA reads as TGTGCCAGCAGTTTACAGCTGATTACTGAAGCTTTCTTT. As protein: CASSLQLITEAFF.

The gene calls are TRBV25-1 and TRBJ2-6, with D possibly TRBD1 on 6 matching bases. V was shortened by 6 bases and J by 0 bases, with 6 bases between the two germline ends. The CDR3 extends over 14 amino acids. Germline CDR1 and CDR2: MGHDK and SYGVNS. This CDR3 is CASRDSSGANVLTF. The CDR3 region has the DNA TGTGCCAGCAGGGACAGCTCTGGGGCCAACGTCCTGACTTTC.

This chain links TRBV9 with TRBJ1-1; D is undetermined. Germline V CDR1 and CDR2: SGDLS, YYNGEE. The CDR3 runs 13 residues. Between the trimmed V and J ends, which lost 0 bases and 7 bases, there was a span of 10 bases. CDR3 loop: CASSVDQNFEAFF. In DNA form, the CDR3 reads TGTGCCAGCAGCGTAGATCAGAACTTTGAAGCTTTCTTT.